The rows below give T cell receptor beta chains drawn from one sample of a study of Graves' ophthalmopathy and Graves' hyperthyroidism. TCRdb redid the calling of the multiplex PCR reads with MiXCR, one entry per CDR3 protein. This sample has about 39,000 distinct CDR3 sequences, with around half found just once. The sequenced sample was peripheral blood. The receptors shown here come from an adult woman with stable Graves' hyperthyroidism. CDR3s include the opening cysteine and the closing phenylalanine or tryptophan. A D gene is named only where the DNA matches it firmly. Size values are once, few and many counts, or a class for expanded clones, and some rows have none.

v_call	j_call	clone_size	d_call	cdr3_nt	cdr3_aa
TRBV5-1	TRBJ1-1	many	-	TGCGCCAGCAGCTTGGATGGACAGATGAACACTGAAGCTTTCTTT	CASSLDGQMNTEAFF
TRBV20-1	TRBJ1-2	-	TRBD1	TGCAGTGCGGAGGACAGGGGGTATGGCTACACCTTC	CSAEDRGYGYTF
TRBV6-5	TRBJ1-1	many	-	TGTGCCAGCAGCCCGGTCAGATCGAACACTGAAGCTTTCTTT	CASSPVRSNTEAFF
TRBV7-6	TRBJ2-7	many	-	TGTGCCAGCAGCGCCGGGACACTCTACGAGCAGTACTTC	CASSAGTLYEQYF
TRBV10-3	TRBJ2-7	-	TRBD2	TGTGCCATCAGTGGGACTAGCGACTCCTACGAGCAGTACTTC	CAISGTSDSYEQYF
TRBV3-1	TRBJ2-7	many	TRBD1	TGTGCCAGCAGCCACCCCGGGACAGGGGTTTACGAGCAGTACTTC	CASSHPGTGVYEQYF
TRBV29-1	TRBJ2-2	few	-	TGCAGCGACGGGGAGCTGTTTTTT	CSDGELFF
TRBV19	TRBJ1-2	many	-	TGTGCCAGTAGTATGTCCGGGGACTATGGCTACACCTTC	CASSMSGDYGYTF
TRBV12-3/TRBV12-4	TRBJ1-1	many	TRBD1	TGTGCCAGCAGTCTTAGACGCCCGGGACAGGGGATAATGAACACTGAAGCTTTCTTT	CASSLRRPGQGIMNTEAFF
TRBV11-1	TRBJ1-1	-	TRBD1	TGTGCCAGCAGCTTTCAGGGGGAAGGGGACACTGAAGCTTTCTTT	CASSFQGEGDTEAFF
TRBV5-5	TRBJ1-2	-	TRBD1	TGTGCCAGCAGCATTCGACAGGGTGGATGTGGCTACATCTTC	CASSIRQGGCGYIF
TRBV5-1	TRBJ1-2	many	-	TGCGCCAGCAGCTTGGACCAGGGAGACTATGGCTACACCTTC	CASSLDQGDYGYTF
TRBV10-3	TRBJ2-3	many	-	TGTGCCATTCAAGCGGAAGGGCACACAGATACGCAGTATTTT	CAIQAEGHTDTQYF
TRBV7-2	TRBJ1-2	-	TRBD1	TGTGCCAGCAGCTTACGGCACCAGGGACAGGCTAACTATGGCTACACCTTC	CASSLRHQGQANYGYTF
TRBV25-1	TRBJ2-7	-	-	TGTGCCAGCAGCCGAAGTTGGGGTCACTACGAGCAGTACTTC	CASSRSWGHYEQYF
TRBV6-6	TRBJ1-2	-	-	TGTGCCAGCAGGGACGGTCTCTATGGCTACACCTTC	CASRDGLYGYTF
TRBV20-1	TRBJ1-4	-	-	TGCAGTGCCGGGGGGGGAACTAATGAAAAACTGTTTTTT	CSAGGGTNEKLFF
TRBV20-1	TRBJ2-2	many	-	TGCAGTGCTAGAGATTTTGCCCCCGACCTATTAACCGGGGAGCTGTTTTTT	CSARDFAPDLLTGELFF
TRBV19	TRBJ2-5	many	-	TGTGCCAGTAGTTCGACGGATGGGGGGACCCAGTACTTC	CASSSTDGGTQYF
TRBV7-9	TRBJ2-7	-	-	TGTGCCAGCAGTGGACTCGAGCAGTACTTC	CASSGLEQYF
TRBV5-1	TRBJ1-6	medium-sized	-	TGCGCCAGCAGCTTGGCCTTGGCTCCGGGGTCACCCCTCCACTTT	CASSLALAPGSPLHF
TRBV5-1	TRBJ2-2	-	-	TGCGCCAGCAGCTCGAGGCAGGGCGCGAACACCGGGGAGCTGTTTTTT	CASSSRQGANTGELFF
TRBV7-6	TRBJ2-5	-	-	TGTGCCAGCCGCCGGGGGACTGAGACCCAGTACTTC	CASRRGTETQYF
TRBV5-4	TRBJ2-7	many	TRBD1	TGTGCCAGCAGCTGGGGGACAGGAAAGGATTGGGGATCCTACGAGCAGTACTTC	CASSWGTGKDWGSYEQYF
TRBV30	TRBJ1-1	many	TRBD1	TGTGCCGGGAACAGGGGTGCGGCTGAAGCTTTCTTT	CAGNRGAAEAFF
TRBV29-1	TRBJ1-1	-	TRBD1	TGCAGCGTTGGGGACAGGGACACTGAAGCTTTCTTT	CSVGDRDTEAFF
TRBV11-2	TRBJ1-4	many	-	TGTGCCAGCAGCTCCAGGACTGCCGAAAAACTGTTTTTT	CASSSRTAEKLFF
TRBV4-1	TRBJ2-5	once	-	TGCGCCAGCAGCCAAGATTGGGGCAAGTGCAGAGAGGCCCAGTACTTC	CASSQDWGKCREAQYF
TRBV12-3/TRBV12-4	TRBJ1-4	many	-	TGTGCCAGCAGAAGGGGGTTGCGTGAAAAACTGTTTTTT	CASRRGLREKLFF
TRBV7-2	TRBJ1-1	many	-	TGTGCCAGCAGGGTTAACCAGGCCACTGAAGCTTTCTTT	CASRVNQATEAFF
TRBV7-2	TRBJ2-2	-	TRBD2	TGTGCCAGCAGCAGACTAGCGGGAGGGCCAACCGGGGAGCTGTTTTTT	CASSRLAGGPTGELFF
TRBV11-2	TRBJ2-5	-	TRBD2	TGTGCCAGCAGCCTGCGGGGGGCAGAGACCCAGTACTTC	CASSLRGAETQYF
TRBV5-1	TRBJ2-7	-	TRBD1	TGCGCCAGCAGCTTGTGGGACAGTGGCTACGAGCAGTACTTC	CASSLWDSGYEQYF
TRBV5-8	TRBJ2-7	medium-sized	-	TGTGCCAGCAGCACCAGGGAGCGGCCCCTCTACGAGCAGTACTTC	CASSTRERPLYEQYF
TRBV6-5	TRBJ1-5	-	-	TGTGCCAGCAGTTACGCCTCCGGGACTAGCAATCAGCCCCAGCATTTT	CASSYASGTSNQPQHF
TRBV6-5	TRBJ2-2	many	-	TGTGCCAGCGGAGGTAGGGCAGACACCGGGGAGCTGTTTTTT	CASGGRADTGELFF
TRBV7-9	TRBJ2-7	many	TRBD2	TGTGCCAGCAGCCCAGGATGGCGGGAGGTTTCCTACGAGCAGTACTTC	CASSPGWREVSYEQYF
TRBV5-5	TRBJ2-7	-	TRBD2	TGTGCCAGCAGCTGGGACAGCGGGAGGAGCTACGAGCAGTACTTC	CASSWDSGRSYEQYF
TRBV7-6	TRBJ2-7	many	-	TGTGCCAGCAGCCAGGGACCGACCTACGAGCAGTACTTC	CASSQGPTYEQYF
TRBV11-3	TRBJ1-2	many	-	TGTGCCAGCAGCTCCACCGGGATCCCCTATGGCTACACCTTC	CASSSTGIPYGYTF
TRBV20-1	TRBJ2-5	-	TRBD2	TGCAGTGCCAGGATGACTAGCGGCCTACAAGAGACCCAGTACTTC	CSARMTSGLQETQYF
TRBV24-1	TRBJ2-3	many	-	TGTGCCACCGCAGAGTCTAGCACAGATACGCAGTATTTT	CATAESSTDTQYF
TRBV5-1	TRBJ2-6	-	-	TGCGCCAGCAGCACCGGGGGGCTCACGAACACTGAAGCTTTC	CASSTGGLTNTEAF
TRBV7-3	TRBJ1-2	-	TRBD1	TGTGCCAGCAGTTCTGACAGGGGGTGGTATGGCTACACCTTC	CASSSDRGWYGYTF
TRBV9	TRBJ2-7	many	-	TGTGCCAGCAGCGTAGGAAACAAGCAGTACTTC	CASSVGNKQYF
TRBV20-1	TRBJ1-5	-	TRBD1	TGCAGTGCCGATGGACAGGGGGTGATTCAGCCCCAGCATTTT	CSADGQGVIQPQHF
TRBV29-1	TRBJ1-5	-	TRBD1	TGCAGCGTCGGGACAGGGTACCAGCCCCAGCATTTT	CSVGTGYQPQHF
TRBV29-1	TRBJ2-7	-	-	TGCAGCTTAGTATCGGCACCCAAGCAGTACTTC	CSLVSAPKQYF
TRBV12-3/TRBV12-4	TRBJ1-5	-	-	TGTGCCAGCAGTTTGCGGGGAGGAAGCAATCAGCCCCAGCATTTC	CASSLRGGSNQPQHF
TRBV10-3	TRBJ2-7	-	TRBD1	TGTGCCATCAGTGAGTCGGGACAGACCTACGAGCAGTACTTC	CAISESGQTYEQYF
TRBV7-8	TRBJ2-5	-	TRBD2	TGTGCCAGCAGCTTTCCGACTAGCGGGAGTTCGTACCAAGAGACCCAGTACTTC	CASSFPTSGSSYQETQYF
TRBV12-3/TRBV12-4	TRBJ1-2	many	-	TGTGCCAGCAGGGGGGGGGGCGCTTATGGCTACACCTTC	CASRGGGAYGYTF
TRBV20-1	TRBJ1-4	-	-	-	CSARSPGNTIYFGEGKLFF
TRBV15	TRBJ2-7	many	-	TGTGCCACCAGCAGTTGGACCCTCAGCTCCTACGAGCAGTACTTC	CATSSWTLSSYEQYF